The 8 T cell receptor beta chains reported below all come from one sample, sequenced in a study of blood T cell repertoires in COVID-19. Assay used: immunoSEQ multiplex PCR; TCRdb lists only in-frame clones, some missing. The sample carries 70,000 to 100,000 clones, 87% recorded once. Sequencing input: peripheral blood. The receptors come from a woman aged 55-69 years with COVID-19, enrolled during active disease.

The V gene is TRBV19, the J gene TRBJ1-2; tentatively, D is TRBD1 (6 bases). Germline values: CDR1 LNHDA, CDR2 SQIVND (reference sequence). This CDR3 has 13 amino acids. V lost 3 bases, J lost 2 bases, and 7 bases lay in between. DNA of the CDR3: TGTGCCAGTAGTATGCAGGGGAACTATGGCTACACCTTC. Translation: CASSMQGNYGYTF.

With respect to this clone: Compared with germline, one end of the junction differs, possibly owing to a read error. This rearrangement joins TRBV6-4 to TRBJ1-2; the D gene is possibly TRBD1 (5 bases). This CDR3 has 13 residues. CDR1 and CDR2 from the germline V gene are MRHNA and SNTAGT. The CDR3 DNA reads TGTGCCAGCAGTGTGGCAGGGAACTCTGGCTACACCTTC. Residues: CASSVAGNSGYTF.

This chain uses TRBV5-4 with TRBJ1-4; 7 nucleotides align to TRBD1. This CDR3 has 14 residues. Germline CDR1 is SGHNT and CDR2 is YYREEE (reference sequence). Trimming took 5 bases from V and 4 from J; bases not matched to a gene: 5. The CDR3 loop is CASRRGTDNEKLFF. The DNA of the CDR3 is TGTGCCAGCAGGCGCGGGACAGATAATGAAAAACTGTTTTTT.

This rearrangement joins TRBV19 to TRBJ2-1, with 10 nucleotides matching TRBD2. The CDR3 is 15 amino acids. CDR1 is LNHDA, CDR2 SQIVND, per germline (reference sequence). V lost 6 bases and J lost 8; bases outside the gene matches: 10. CDR3 in amino acids: CASRETSGAWDEQFF. CDR3 sequence (DNA): TGTGCCAGTAGAGAAACTAGCGGGGCGTGGGATGAGCAGTTCTTC.

This chain links TRBV28 with TRBJ1-2, with D maybe TRBD1 (5 bases). V shed 4 bases and J shed 4 bases, with 13 bases lying between them. The CDR3 contains 14 residues. Germline V lookup: CDR1 MDHEN, CDR2 SYDVKM. CDR3 nucleotides: TGTGCCAGCAGTTCCCCGGGGGTCGGCTATGGCTACACCTTC. This codes for CASSSPGVGYGYTF.

The chain uses TRBV30 and TRBJ2-3, with D perhaps matching TRBD2 (6 bases). V was shortened by 3 bases and J by 1 base, with 20 bases between the two germline ends. Germline V lookup: CDR1 GTSNPN, CDR2 SVGIG (reference sequence). This CDR3 is 17 amino acids long. DNA for the CDR3: TGTGCCTGGAGCCCTCGGGTGGGGGAGGTGGGCACAGATACGCAGTATTTT. Amino acid sequence: CAWSPRVGEVGTDTQYF.

A single count supports this clone. This rearrangement joins TRBV7-2 to TRBJ2-2; 7 bases fit TRBD2. The CDR3 extends over 14 amino acids. CDR1 is SGHTA, CDR2 FQGNSA, per germline. V gave up 3 bases and J gave up 4 bases; unmatched junction bases: 2. The CDR3 DNA sequence: TGTGCCAGCAGCTTCAGCGGGGTCACCGGGGAGCTGTTTTTT. Protein product: CASSFSGVTGELFF.

The rearrangement joins TRBV7-8 to TRBJ1-2; possibly TRBD1 for D (6 bases). The V gene's germline CDR1 is SGHVS and CDR2 FQNEAQ. The CDR3 covers 15 residues. Trimming cost V 2 bases and J 10 bases, with 20 bases left between them. Written as DNA, the CDR3 is TGTGCCAGCAGCTTACTGGGGGGGCGCGAGTCTGACTACACCTTC. Translating gives CASSLLGGRESDYTF.